This T cell receptor beta chain stems from a study of chemoradiotherapy in HPV16-positive cancers. Whole-study results and caveats: For HPV16-positive patients, expanding HPV-responsive T cells associated with longer recurrence-free survival.

Concerning this clone: Its cognate antigen is unknown.

The method was immunoSEQ multiplex PCR; TCRdb's version includes in-frame clones alone and lacks a portion of them. The table records a few hundred clones, approximately 94% of them present only once. V was clipped by 1 base and J by 9 bases, with 13 bases between them. The CDR3 extends over 14 amino acids. CDR1 is SGHTA, CDR2 FQGNSA, per germline. This clonotype was obtained from a human donor with HPV-associated anogenital cancer. The input for sequencing was tumor tissue, taken from a patient who underwent chemoradiotherapy. The chain links TRBV7-2 to TRBJ2-1, with D tentatively TRBD2 (5 bases). The CDR3 DNA follows: TGTGCCAGCAGCTTAGTGGGAGCCGCTACTGAGCAGTTCTTC. This sequence encodes CASSLVGAATEQFF.